This T cell receptor (beta chain) originates from a study of T cell changes during pregnancy in multiple sclerosis. The table came from immunoSEQ multiplex PCR; TCRdb's copy has only in-frame clones and leaves some out. The data hold 40,000 to 55,000 clones, with approximately 90% observed a single time. Specimen: CD8+ T cells from peripheral blood mononuclear cells, collected in the second trimester of pregnancy. The origin of this receptor is a female donor with multiple sclerosis, enrolled in a pregnancy study.

The CDR3 bases are TGCAGCGTCACTGGGCAGGGTATGGATACGCAGTATTTT. It encodes CSVTGQGMDTQYF. The J gene is TRBJ2-3, the V gene TRBV29-1, with a weak D call TRBD1 (5 bases). Germline values: CDR1 SQVTM, CDR2 ANQGSEA. V was trimmed by 6 bases and J by 6 bases, leaving 16 bases between them. CDR3 length: 13 amino acids.